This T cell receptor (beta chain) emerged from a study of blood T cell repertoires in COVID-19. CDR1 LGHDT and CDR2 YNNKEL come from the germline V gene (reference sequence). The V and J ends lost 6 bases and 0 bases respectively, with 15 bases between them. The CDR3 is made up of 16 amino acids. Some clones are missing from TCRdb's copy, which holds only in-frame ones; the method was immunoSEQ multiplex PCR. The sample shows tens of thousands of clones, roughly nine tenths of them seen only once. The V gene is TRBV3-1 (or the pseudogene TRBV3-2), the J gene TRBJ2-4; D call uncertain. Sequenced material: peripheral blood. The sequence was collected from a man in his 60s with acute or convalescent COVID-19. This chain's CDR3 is CASSPGIGVAKNIQYF. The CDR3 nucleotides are TGTGCCAGCAGTCCAGGAATCGGCGTAGCCAAAAACATTCAGTACTTC.